This entry is about one T cell receptor (beta chain). The sample originates from a study of cytomegalovirus exposure and HLA in healthy donors. The trim removed 3 bases at V and 5 bases at J, leaving 7 bases unmatched. CDR1 is SGHDT and CDR2 is YYEEEE in the germline V gene. The CDR3 spans 15 residues. Sequenced by immunoSEQ multiplex PCR; TCRdb stores in-frame clones only, minus some. The repertoire includes 200,000 to 250,000 clones, around 90% of them detected once, and approximately 2% sits in the top ten. The sequenced sample consisted of PBMCs. This chain uses TRBV5-6 with TRBJ1-4, with 7 bases lining up with TRBD1. This receptor was obtained from a woman between 18 and 30 years old in good health and CMV-seropositive. This CDR3 reads CASSYFGQENEKLFF. Written as DNA, the CDR3 is TGTGCCAGCAGCTACTTTGGACAGGAGAATGAAAAACTGTTTTTT.